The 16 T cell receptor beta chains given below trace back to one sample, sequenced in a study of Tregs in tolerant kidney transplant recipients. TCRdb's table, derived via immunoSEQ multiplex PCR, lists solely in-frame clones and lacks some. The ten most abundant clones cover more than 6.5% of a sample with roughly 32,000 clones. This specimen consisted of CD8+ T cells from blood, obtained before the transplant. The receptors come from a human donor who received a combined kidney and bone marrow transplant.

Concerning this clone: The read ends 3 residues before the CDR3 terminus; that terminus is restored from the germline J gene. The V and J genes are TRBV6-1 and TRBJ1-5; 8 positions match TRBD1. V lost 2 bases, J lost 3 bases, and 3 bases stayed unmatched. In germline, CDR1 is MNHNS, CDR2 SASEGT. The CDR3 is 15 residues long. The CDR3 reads CASSEWTGNNQPQHF. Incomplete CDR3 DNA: TGTGCCAGCAGTGAATGGACAGGGAACAATCAGCCC.

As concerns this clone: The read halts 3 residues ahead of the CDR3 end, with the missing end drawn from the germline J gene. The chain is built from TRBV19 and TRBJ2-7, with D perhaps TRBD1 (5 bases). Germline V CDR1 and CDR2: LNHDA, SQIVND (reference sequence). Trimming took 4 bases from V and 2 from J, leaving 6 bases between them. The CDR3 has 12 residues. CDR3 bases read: TGTGCCAGTAGTAAAGGGGCCTACGAG. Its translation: CASSKGAYE. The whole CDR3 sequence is CASSKGAYEQYF.

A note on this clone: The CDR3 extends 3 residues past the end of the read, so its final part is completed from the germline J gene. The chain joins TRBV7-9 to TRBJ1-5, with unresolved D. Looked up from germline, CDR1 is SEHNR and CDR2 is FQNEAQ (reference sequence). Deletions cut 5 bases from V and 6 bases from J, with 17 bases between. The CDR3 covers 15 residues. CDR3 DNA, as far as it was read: TGTGCCAGCAGCAGTAGTGTCGATCCCGGTCAGCCC. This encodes CASSSSVDPGQP. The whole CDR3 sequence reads CASSSSVDPGQPQHF. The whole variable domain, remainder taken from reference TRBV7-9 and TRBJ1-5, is DTGVSQNPRHKITKRGQNVTFRCDPISEHNRLYWYRQTLGQGPEFLTYFQNEAQLEKSRLLSDRFSAERPKGSFSTLEIQRTEQGDSAMYLCASSSSVDPGQPQHFGDGTRLSIL.

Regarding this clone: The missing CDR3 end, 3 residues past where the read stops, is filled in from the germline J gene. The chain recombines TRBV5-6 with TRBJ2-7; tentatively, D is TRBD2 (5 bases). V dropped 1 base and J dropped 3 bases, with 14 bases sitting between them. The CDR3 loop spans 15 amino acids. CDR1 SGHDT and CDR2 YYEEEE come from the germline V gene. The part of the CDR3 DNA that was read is TGTGCCAGCAGCTTGTCGCCTGGACTCATCTACGAG. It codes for CASSLSPGLIYE. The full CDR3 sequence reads CASSLSPGLIYEQYF.

The DNA read from the CDR3 is TGTGCCAGTAGTATAGATGGCGGGAGATCCTACAATGAG. Protein sequence: CASSIDGGRSYNE. The whole CDR3 is CASSIDGGRSYNEQFF. This chain joins TRBV19 and TRBJ2-1; 7 bases are shared with TRBD2. The read terminates 3 residues ahead of where the CDR3 ends, so the germline J gene completes it. There are 16 residues in the CDR3. Germline CDR1 LNHDA, CDR2 SQIVND (reference sequence). V lost 0 bases and J lost 1; bases outside the gene matches: 3.

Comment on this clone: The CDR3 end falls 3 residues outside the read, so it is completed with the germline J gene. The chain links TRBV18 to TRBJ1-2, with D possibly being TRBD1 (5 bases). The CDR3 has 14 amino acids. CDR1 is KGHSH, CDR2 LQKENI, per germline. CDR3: CASSPPGVVVSYTF. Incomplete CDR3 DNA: TGTGCCAGCTCACCCCCGGGGGTGGTCGTGAGC.

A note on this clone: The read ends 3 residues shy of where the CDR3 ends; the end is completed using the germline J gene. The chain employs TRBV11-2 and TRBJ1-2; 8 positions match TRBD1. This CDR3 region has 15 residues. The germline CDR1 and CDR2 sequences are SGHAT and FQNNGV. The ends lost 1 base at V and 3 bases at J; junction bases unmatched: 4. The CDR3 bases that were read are TGTGCCAGCAGCTTAGGGACAGGGACTTACTATGGC. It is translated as CASSLGTGTYYG. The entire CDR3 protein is CASSLGTGTYYGYTF.

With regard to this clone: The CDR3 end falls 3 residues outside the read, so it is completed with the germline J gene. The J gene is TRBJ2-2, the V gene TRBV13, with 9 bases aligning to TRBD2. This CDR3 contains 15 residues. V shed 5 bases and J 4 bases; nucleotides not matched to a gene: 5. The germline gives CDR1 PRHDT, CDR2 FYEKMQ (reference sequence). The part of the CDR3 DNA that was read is TGTGCCAGCAGCGAGCGGGGGGTTGGCACCGGGGAG. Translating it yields CASSERGVGTGE. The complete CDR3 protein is CASSERGVGTGELFF.

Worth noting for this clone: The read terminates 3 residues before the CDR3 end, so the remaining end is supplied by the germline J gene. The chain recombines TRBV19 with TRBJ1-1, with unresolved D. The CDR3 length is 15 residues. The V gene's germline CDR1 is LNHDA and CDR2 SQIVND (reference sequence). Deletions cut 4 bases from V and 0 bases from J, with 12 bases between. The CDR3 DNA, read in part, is TGTGCCAGTAGTAGCCGACACGGGGTGAACACTGAA. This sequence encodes CASSSRHGVNTE. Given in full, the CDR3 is CASSSRHGVNTEAFF.

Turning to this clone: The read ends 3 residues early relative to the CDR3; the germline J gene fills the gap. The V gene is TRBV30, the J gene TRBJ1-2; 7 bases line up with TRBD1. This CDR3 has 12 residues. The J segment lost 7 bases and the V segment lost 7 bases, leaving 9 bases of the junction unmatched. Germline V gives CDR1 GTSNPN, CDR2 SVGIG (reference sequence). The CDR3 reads CASKGATAGYTF. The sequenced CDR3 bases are TGTGCCTCCAAGGGGGCTACCGCTGGC.

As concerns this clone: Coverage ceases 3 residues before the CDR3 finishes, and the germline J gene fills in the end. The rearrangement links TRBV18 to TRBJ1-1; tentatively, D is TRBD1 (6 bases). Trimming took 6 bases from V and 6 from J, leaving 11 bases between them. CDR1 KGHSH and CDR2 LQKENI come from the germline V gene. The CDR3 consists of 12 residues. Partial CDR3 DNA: TGTGCCAGCTCGCCTGGGGGCCCTGAA. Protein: CASSPGGPE. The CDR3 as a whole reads CASSPGGPEAFF.

CDR3 residues: CASSLGQGFPYEQYF. The DNA read from the CDR3 is TGTGCCAGCAGCTTAGGACAGGGATTCCCATACGAG. This sequence joins TRBV7-8 and TRBJ2-7; 7 bases match TRBD1. The read terminates 3 residues ahead of where the CDR3 ends, so the germline J gene completes it. Germline V gene lookup returns CDR1 SGHVS and CDR2 FQNEAQ. The CDR3 consists of 15 residues. V shed 1 base, J shed 4 bases, and the junction held 7 bases outside the gene matches.

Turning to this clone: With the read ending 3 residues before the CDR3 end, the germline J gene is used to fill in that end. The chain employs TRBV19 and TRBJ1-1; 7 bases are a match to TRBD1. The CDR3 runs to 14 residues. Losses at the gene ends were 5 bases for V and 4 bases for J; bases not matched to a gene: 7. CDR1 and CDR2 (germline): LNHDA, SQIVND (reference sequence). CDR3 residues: CASSFDRVVTEAFF. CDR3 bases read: TGTGCCAGTAGTTTTGACAGGGTGGTCACTGAA.

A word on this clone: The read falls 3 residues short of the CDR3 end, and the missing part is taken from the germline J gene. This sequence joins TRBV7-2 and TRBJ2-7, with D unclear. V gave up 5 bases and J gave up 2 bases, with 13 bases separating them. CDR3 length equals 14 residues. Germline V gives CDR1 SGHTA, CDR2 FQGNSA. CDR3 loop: CASSPSGRAYEQYF. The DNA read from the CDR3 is TGTGCCAGCAGCCCCTCCGGAAGGGCCTACGAG.

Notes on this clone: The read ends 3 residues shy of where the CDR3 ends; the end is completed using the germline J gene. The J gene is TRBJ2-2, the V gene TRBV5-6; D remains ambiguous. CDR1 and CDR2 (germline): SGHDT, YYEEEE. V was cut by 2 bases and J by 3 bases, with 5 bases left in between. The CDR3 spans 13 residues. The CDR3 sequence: CASSLGHTGELFF. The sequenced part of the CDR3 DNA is TGTGCCAGCAGCTTAGGTCACACCGGGGAG.

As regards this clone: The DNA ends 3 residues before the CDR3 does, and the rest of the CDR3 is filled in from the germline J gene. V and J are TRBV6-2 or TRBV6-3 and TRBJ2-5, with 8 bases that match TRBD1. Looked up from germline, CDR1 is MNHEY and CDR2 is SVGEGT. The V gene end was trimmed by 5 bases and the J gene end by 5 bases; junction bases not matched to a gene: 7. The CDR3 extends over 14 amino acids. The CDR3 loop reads CASSHGQGWETQYF. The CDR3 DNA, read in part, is TGTGCCAGCAGTCATGGACAGGGCTGGGAGACC.